This T cell receptor beta chain was captured by sequencing in a study of T cell clones after liver transplantation. The germline gives CDR1 SNHLY, CDR2 FYNNEI. The V and J ends lost 7 bases and 6 bases, in that order; junction bases with no gene match: 11. This CDR3 has 15 residues. TCRdb's table, derived via immunoSEQ multiplex PCR, lists solely in-frame clones and lacks some. The sample carries roughly 67,000 clones, 85% to 95% recorded once. The material was CD4+ T cells from blood, obtained roughly 25 months after liver transplant. This rearrangement joins TRBV2 to TRBJ2-1; 8 bases are a match to TRBD2. This TCR was sampled from a human patient who received a liver transplant. The graft donor may account for some of the T cells. The CDR3 nucleotides read TGTGCCAGCACCCCTGGCGGTAGCGGGATCAATGAGCAGTTCTTC. Translated, it gives CASTPGGSGINEQFF.